A selection of T cell receptor beta chains follows, all from one sample in a study of cytotoxic CD8 clonotypes in ibrutinib-treated CLL. The data were produced by immunoSEQ multiplex PCR, yet TCRdb's version contains in-frame clones alone and is incomplete. Among 130,000 to 150,000 clones listed, approximately 81% were seen once. Sample: PBMCs, taken after 12 months of ibrutinib treatment. The source of these receptors is a human donor with chronic lymphocytic leukemia. The CDR3 runs from the conserved cysteine through the conserved F or W. A D gene is named only where the DNA matches it firmly. Rows give clone size only sometimes, using once, few, many, or a class for an expanded clone.

>TRBV10-3|TRBJ2-5|few|.
CAISEFIAGTQQETQYF
TGTGCCATCAGTGAGTTCATAGCCGGGACACAACAAGAGACCCAGTACTTC
>TRBV4-2|TRBJ1-5|.|.
CASSQGWDQPQHF
TGTGCCAGCAGCCAAGGGTGGGATCAGCCCCAGCATTTT
>TRBV27|TRBJ2-6|.|.
CASSLNGAAGANVLTF
TGTGCCAGCAGTTTAAATGGGGCTGCTGGGGCCAACGTCCTGACTTTC
>TRBV6-6|TRBJ2-7|.|.
CASSYRSYEQYF
TGTGCCAGCAGTTACCGATCCTACGAGCAGTACTTC
>TRBV28|TRBJ1-1|few|.
CASSLGGMNTEAFF
TGTGCCAGCAGCTTAGGCGGCATGAACACTGAAGCTTTCTTT
>TRBV11-3|TRBJ2-5|once|TRBD2
CASSLGTSGRGETQYF
TGTGCCAGCAGCCTAGGGACTAGCGGGAGGGGGGAGACCCAGTACTTC
>TRBV5-1|TRBJ2-1|.|TRBD2
CASSLTSGNSEQFF
TGCGCCAGCAGCTTGACTAGCGGGAATAGTGAGCAGTTCTTC
>TRBV4-3|TRBJ2-5|.|.
CASSQVLGRETQYF
TGCGCCAGCAGCCAAGTATTAGGCAGGGAGACCCAGTACTTC
>TRBV30|TRBJ2-5|.|.
CAWNSDQETQYF
TGTGCCTGGAATTCAGATCAAGAGACCCAGTACTTC
>TRBV6-1|TRBJ2-3|.|.
CASRGEAFDTQYF
TGTGCCAGCAGGGGGGAGGCCTTCGATACGCAGTATTTT
>TRBV7-9|TRBJ2-5|.|.
CASSYLTPQETQYF
TGTGCCAGCAGCTACCTGACACCTCAAGAGACCCAGTACTTC
>TRBV4-2|TRBJ2-7|.|.
CASSHLTGANPYEQYF
TGTGCCAGCAGCCACCTGACAGGAGCCAATCCCTACGAGCAGTACTTC
>TRBV19|TRBJ2-7|.|.
CASSSMGLSYEQYF
TGTGCCAGTAGCTCAATGGGGCTTTCCTACGAGCAGTACTTC
>TRBV5-1|TRBJ2-4|.|TRBD2
CASSLAWGGQNIQYF
TGCGCCAGCAGCTTGGCCTGGGGAGGGCAAAACATTCAGTACTTC
>TRBV19|TRBJ2-7|few|TRBD1
CASGDSVYEQYF
TGTGCCTCTGGGGACAGCGTCTACGAGCAGTACTTC
>TRBV7-9|TRBJ2-7|.|.
CASSYSHEQYF
TGTGCCAGCAGCTACTCCCACGAGCAGTACTTC
>TRBV6-5|TRBJ1-1|.|.
CASMAVATEAFF
TGTGCCAGCATGGCGGTGGCCACTGAAGCTTTCTTT
>TRBV27|TRBJ1-2|.|TRBD1
CASSRDSNYGYTF
TGTGCCAGCAGCCGGGACAGTAACTATGGCTACACCTTC
>TRBV5-4|TRBJ2-1|.|.
CASSATGTNNEQFF
TGTGCCAGCAGCGCTACCGGGACGAACAATGAGCAGTTCTTC
>TRBV10-1|TRBJ2-3|.|.
CASSEDGPTGPNAGTDTQYF
TGCGCCAGCAGTGAGGATGGTCCTACGGGGCCCAATGCGGGCACAGATACGCAGTATTTT
>TRBV7-2|TRBJ2-3|.|.
CASSLAMQRDTQYF
TGTGCCAGCAGCTTAGCCATGCAGAGAGATACGCAGTATTTT
>TRBV18|TRBJ2-5|.|.
CASSPPAGYQETQYF
TGTGCCAGCTCACCACCTGCAGGGTACCAAGAGACCCAGTACTTC
>TRBV30|TRBJ1-2|once|TRBD1
CAWSAAGGKLKYGYTF
TGTGCCTGGAGTGCGGCAGGGGGAAAGCTGAAGTATGGCTACACCTTC
>TRBV13|TRBJ2-7|.|TRBD1
CASSSGQTYEQYF
TGTGCCAGCAGCTCGGGACAGACCTACGAGCAGTACTTC
>TRBV28|TRBJ2-2|.|.
CASSLIGGVRPGELFF
TGTGCCAGCAGTTTAATAGGTGGGGTTAGGCCCGGGGAGCTGTTTTTT
>TRBV15|TRBJ1-3|.|.
CATSREANTIYF
TGTGCCACCAGCAGAGAAGCGAACACCATATATTTT
>TRBV4-3|TRBJ1-2|.|TRBD1
CASSQDQQGYGYTF
TGCGCCAGCAGCCAAGATCAACAGGGGTATGGCTACACCTTC
>TRBV27|TRBJ1-5|.|.
CASSLEGHSNQPQHF
TGTGCCAGCAGTTTAGAGGGACATAGCAATCAGCCCCAGCATTTT
>TRBV19|TRBJ2-1|.|.
CASSARTGKDEQFF
TGTGCCAGTAGTGCAAGGACTGGGAAAGATGAGCAGTTCTTC
>TRBV19|TRBJ2-2|.|TRBD1
CASSTPGRGSPNTGELFF
TGTGCCAGTAGTACCCCTGGCAGGGGGTCACCGAACACCGGGGAGCTGTTTTTT
>TRBV9|TRBJ2-7|.|.
CASSLRTAYYEQYF
TGTGCCAGCAGCCTACGGACAGCATACTACGAGCAGTACTTC
>TRBV5-6|TRBJ1-5|few|TRBD1
CASSLYLTGEDQPQHF
TGTGCCAGCAGCTTGTACCTGACAGGGGAGGATCAGCCCCAGCATTTT
>TRBV6-5|TRBJ2-7|.|TRBD1
CASSDDRDSYEQYF
TGTGCCAGCAGTGACGACAGGGACTCCTACGAGCAGTACTTC
>TRBV7-2|TRBJ2-3|.|.
CASSLSIISTDTQYF
TGTGCCAGCAGCTTAAGTATAATTAGCACAGATACGCAGTATTTT
>TRBV7-9|TRBJ2-3|few|.
CASSLVGSTDTQYF
TGTGCCAGCAGCTTAGTTGGGAGCACAGATACGCAGTATTTT
>TRBV6-4|TRBJ2-1|.|TRBD2
CASSGTSGSNEQFF
TGTGCCAGCAGTGGGACTAGCGGGAGCAATGAGCAGTTCTTC
>TRBV4-1|TRBJ2-7|few|.
CASSQVFSTRRDEQYF
TGCGCCAGCAGCCAAGTTTTTAGCACCCGCCGGGACGAGCAGTACTTC
>TRBV6-5|TRBJ2-3|.|.
CASNPRAEFTDTQYF
TGTGCCAGCAACCCACGAGCGGAGTTCACAGATACGCAGTATTTT
>TRBV15|TRBJ1-3|few|.
CATSRDKTAYGNTIYF
TGTGCCACCAGCAGAGATAAAACAGCCTATGGAAACACCATATATTTT
>TRBV7-6|TRBJ2-1|once|.
CASSFGGYNEQFF
TGTGCCAGCAGCTTCGGCGGATACAATGAGCAGTTCTTC
>TRBV4-3|TRBJ2-1|.|TRBD2
CASSQGLAGGYEQFF
TGCGCCAGCAGCCAAGGACTAGCGGGAGGTTATGAGCAGTTCTTC
>TRBV28|TRBJ2-2|.|TRBD1
CASSLTGADTGELFF
TGTGCCAGCAGTCTGACAGGGGCAGACACCGGGGAGCTGTTTTTT
>TRBV6-5|TRBJ1-2|.|.
CASSYSNGRFGYTF
TGTGCCAGCAGTTACTCGAACGGGAGGTTTGGCTACACCTTC
>TRBV6-5|TRBJ2-7|.|TRBD1
CASRKGQGAAYEQYF
TGTGCCAGCAGAAAGGGACAGGGTGCTGCTTACGAGCAGTACTTC
>TRBV15|TRBJ2-7|.|.
CATSTGVGARAYEQYF
TGTGCCACCAGCACCGGGGTGGGGGCGAGAGCCTACGAGCAGTACTTC
>TRBV7-9|TRBJ1-1|few|.
CASSQTRGRSTEAFF
TGTGCCAGCAGCCAAACGCGGGGTCGGAGCACTGAAGCTTTCTTT
>TRBV9|TRBJ2-1|.|.
CASSPGYNEQFF
TGTGCCAGCAGCCCCGGCTACAATGAGCAGTTCTTC
>TRBV18|TRBJ2-7|few|TRBD1
CASSPQGSTASEQYF
TGTGCCAGCTCCCCACAGGGGTCCACGGCGAGCGAGCAGTACTTC
>TRBV7-2|TRBJ1-2|.|.
CASSSGTPRGYTF
TGTGCCAGCAGCTCAGGGACACCACGCGGCTACACCTTC
>TRBV7-2|TRBJ2-7|.|.
CASSSRDRSYEQYF
TGTGCCAGCAGCTCAAGAGACAGGTCCTACGAGCAGTACTTC
>TRBV11-3|TRBJ2-1|.|TRBD1
CASSLDRDSTYNEQFF
TGTGCCAGCAGCTTAGATCGGGACAGTACCTACAATGAGCAGTTCTTC
>TRBV30|TRBJ2-1|once|.
CAWRRVAADEQFF
TGTGCCTGGAGGAGAGTAGCTGCGGATGAGCAGTTCTTC
>TRBV27|TRBJ2-7|once|.
CASSTGPDGAYEQYF
TGTGCCAGCAGTACCGGGCCTGATGGGGCCTACGAGCAGTACTTC
>TRBV6-6|TRBJ2-3|few|.
CASSWDSTDTQYF
TGTGCCAGCAGTTGGGACAGCACAGATACGCAGTATTTT
>TRBV10-3|TRBJ1-5|.|.
CAISESADQPQHF
TGTGCCATCAGTGAGTCGGCTGATCAGCCCCAGCATTTT
>TRBV7-2|TRBJ1-2|.|.
CASSSTVGPEHYTF
TGTGCCAGCAGCTCGACAGTGGGCCCTGAGCACTACACCTTC
>TRBV15|TRBJ2-3|.|.
CATSRTTGPLWDTQYF
TGTGCCACCAGCAGAACGACAGGTCCATTGTGGGATACGCAGTATTTT